This T cell receptor beta chain was documented in a study of cytomegalovirus exposure and HLA in healthy donors. Study-wide points: A later examination showed that TCR association rates differed by HLA locus, with DRB1 most and HLA-C fewest. In an earlier analysis, in approximately 570 donors, most V segments appeared productive either ~90% or ~30% of the time. Available immune exposure information covered CMV serostatus only.

These donors, healthy bone marrow donors, were studied. The V and J ends lost 4 bases and 8 bases respectively, with 10 bases between them. This CDR3 has 12 residues. Per germline, CDR1 PRHDT and CDR2 FYEKMQ (reference sequence). PCR was performed using 60 Vbeta and 13 Jbeta primers. Profiled with immunoSEQ multiplex PCR; TCRdb holds only in-frame clones, not every one. Of some 65,000 clones in the sample, approximately 67% were seen once. A word on this clone: Its antigen is undetermined.

The material sequenced was PBMCs. The receptor was isolated from a man aged 25 to 45 in good health and CMV-seronegative. This rearrangement joins TRBV13 to TRBJ2-3; possible D gene TRBD2, 5 bases. This chain's CDR3 is CASSSREGTQYF. DNA for the CDR3: TGTGCCAGCAGCTCCCGCGAGGGTACGCAGTATTTT.